This T cell receptor (beta chain) originates from a study of human T cells and chemical hapten exposure. Overall study context: Across its approximately 23 weeks, the study gave patients weekly diphenylcyclopropenone doses to the scalp. Upper-back patches of 0.01% DPC were read at 6 days. Minor pooled library volume differences mainly drove per-sample TCR yield variation.

Library preparation tagged each individual cDNA molecule with a unique molecular identifier. TCRdb redid the calling of the RACE reads with MiXCR, one entry per CDR3 protein. Here the sample spans tens of thousands of distinct CDR3 sequences, about an eighth being singletons. V gave up 4 bases and J gave up 6 bases, with 14 bases separating them. Germline-derived CDR1 and CDR2 are SGDLS and YYNGEE. The CDR3 sequence is 13 residues long. Time point described: patch test 1, 2 weeks after DPC sensitization. Described treatment: therapeutic diphenylcyclopropenone sensitization with weekly scalp DPC. In its sample, this clonotype was seen a few times.

This receptor was taken from an older woman with alopecia areata. Some clones in this sample may be carry-over from other donors' samples. The specimen was whole blood, collected in connection with sensitization to the hapten diphenylcyclopropenone (DPC). The V gene is TRBV9, the J gene TRBJ2-7, with D hard to call. CDR3 region: CASSPTPSVEQYF. The DNA of the CDR3 is TGTGCCAGCAGCCCCACTCCTAGTGTCGAGCAGTACTTC.